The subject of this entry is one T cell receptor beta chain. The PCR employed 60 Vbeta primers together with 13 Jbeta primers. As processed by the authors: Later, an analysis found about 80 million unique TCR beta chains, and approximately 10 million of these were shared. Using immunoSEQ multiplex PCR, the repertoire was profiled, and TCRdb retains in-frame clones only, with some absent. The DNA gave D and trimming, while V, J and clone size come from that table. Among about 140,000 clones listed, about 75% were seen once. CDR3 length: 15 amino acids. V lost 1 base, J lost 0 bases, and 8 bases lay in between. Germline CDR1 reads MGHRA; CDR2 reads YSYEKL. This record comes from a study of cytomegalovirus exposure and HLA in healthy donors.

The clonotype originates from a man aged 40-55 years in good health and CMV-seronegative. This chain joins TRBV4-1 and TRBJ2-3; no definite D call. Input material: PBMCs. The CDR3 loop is CASSQVSPSTDTQYF. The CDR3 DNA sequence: TGCGCCAGCAGCCAAGTTTCCCCTAGCACAGATACGCAGTATTTT.